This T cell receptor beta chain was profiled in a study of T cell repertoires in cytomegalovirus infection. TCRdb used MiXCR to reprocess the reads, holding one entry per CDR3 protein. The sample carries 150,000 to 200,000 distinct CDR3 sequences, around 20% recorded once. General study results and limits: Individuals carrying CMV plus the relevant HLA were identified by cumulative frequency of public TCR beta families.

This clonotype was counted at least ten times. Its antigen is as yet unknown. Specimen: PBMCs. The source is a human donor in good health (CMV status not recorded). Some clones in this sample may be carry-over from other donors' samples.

The CDR3 sequence: CASSLWRTRDYNEQFF. The CDR3 coding sequence is TGTGCCAGCAGCTTATGGAGGACCAGGGACTACAATGAGCAGTTCTTC. J is TRBJ2-1 and V is TRBV7-3; D may be TRBD1 or TRBD2 (5 bases each). Germline loops: CDR1 SGHTA, CDR2 FQGTGA. The CDR3 has 16 amino acids. Trimming cost V 2 bases and J 3 bases, with 14 bases left between them.